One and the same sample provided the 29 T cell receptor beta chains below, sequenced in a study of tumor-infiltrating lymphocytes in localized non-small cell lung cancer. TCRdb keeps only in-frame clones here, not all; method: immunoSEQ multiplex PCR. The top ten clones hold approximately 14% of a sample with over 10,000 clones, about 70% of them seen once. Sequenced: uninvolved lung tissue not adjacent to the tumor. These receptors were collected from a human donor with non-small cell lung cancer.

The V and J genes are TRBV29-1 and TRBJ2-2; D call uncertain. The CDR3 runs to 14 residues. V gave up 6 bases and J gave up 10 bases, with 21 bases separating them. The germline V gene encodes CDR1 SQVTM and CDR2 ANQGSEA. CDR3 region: CSVAINIGSVELFF. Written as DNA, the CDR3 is TGCAGCGTCGCTATCAACATAGGTTCCGTGGAGCTGTTTTTT.

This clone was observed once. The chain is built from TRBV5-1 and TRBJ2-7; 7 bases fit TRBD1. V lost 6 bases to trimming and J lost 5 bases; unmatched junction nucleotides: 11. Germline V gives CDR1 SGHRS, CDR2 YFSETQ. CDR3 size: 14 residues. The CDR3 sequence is CASTLQGVGDEQYF. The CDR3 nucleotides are TGCGCCAGCACTCTCCAGGGGGTAGGTGACGAGCAGTACTTC.

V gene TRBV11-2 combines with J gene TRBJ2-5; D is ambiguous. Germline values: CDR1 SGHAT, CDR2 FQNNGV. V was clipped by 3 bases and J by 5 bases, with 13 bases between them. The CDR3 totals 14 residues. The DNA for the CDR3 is TGTGCCAGCAGCTTGCTCCTGGGCCCGGAGACCCAGTACTTC. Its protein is CASSLLLGPETQYF.

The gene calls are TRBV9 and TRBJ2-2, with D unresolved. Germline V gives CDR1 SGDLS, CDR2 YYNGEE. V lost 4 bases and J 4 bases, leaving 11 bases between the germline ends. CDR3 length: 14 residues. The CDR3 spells CASSPWASTGELFF. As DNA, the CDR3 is TGTGCCAGCAGCCCCTGGGCCAGCACCGGGGAGCTGTTTTTT.

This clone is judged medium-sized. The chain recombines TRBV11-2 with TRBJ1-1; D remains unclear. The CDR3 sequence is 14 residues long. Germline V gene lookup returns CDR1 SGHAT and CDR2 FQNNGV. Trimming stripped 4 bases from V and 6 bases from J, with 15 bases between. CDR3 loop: CASSSNHGVAEAFF. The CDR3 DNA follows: TGTGCCAGCAGCTCAAATCATGGGGTCGCTGAAGCTTTCTTT.

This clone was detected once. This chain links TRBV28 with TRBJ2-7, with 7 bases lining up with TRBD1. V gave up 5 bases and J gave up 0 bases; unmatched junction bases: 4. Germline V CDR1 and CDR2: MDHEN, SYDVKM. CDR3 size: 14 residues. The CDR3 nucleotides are TGTGCCAGCAGTGTCCGGGACAGCTCCTACGAGCAGTACTTC. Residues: CASSVRDSSYEQYF. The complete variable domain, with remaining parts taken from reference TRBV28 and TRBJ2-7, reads DVKVTQSSRYLVKRTGEKVFLECVQDMDHENMFWYRQDPGLGLRLIYFSYDVKMKEKGDIPEGYSVSREKKERFSLILESASTNQTSMYLCASSVRDSSYEQYFGPGTRLTVT.

The CDR3 DNA reads TGTGCCAGCAGTCCTCCGACGGAGAACTCCTACAATGAGCAGTTCTTC. Translated, it gives CASSPPTENSYNEQFF. This sequence joins TRBV2 and TRBJ2-1; D unclear. CDR1 is SNHLY, CDR2 FYNNEI, per germline. There are 16 residues in the CDR3. The V end was cut by 5 bases, the J end by 0 bases, with 14 bases between. Supplemented by reference TRBV2 and TRBJ2-1, the full variable domain reads EPEVTQTPSHQVTQMGQEVILRCVPISNHLYFYWYRQILGQKVEFLVSFYNNEISEKSEIFDDQFSVERPDGSNFTLKIRSTKLEDSAMYFCASSPPTENSYNEQFFGPGTRLTVL.

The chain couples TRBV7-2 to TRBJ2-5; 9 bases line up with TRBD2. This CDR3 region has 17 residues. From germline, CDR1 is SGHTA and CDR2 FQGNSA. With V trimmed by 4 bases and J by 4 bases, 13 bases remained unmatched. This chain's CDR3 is CASSSTGVAGVGETQYF. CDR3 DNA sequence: TGTGCCAGCAGCTCCACGGGGGTAGCGGGAGTTGGAGAGACCCAGTACTTC. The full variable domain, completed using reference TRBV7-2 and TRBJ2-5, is GAGVSQSPSNKVTEKGKDVELRCDPISGHTALYWYRQSLGQGLEFLIYFQGNSAPDKSGLPSDRFSAERTGGSVSTLTIQRTQQEDSAVYLCASSSTGVAGVGETQYFGPGTRLLVL.

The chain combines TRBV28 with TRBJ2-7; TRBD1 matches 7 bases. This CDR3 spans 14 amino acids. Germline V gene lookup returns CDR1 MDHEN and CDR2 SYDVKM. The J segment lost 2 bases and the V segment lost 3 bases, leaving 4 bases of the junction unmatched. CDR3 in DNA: TGTGCCAGCAGTTTTGGACAGGTACCCTACGAGCAGTACTTC. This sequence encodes CASSFGQVPYEQYF.

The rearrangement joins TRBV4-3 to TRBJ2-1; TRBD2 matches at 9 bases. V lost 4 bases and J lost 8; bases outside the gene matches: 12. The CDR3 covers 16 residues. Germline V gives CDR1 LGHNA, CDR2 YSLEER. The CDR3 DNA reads TGCGCCAGCAGCCCCCTAGTGCGGGGGGGCATCGATGAGCAGTTCTTC. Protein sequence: CASSPLVRGGIDEQFF.

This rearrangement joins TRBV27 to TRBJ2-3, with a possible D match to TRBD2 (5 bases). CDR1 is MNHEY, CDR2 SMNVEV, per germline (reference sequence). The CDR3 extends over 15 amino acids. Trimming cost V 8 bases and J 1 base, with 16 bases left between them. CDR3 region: CASGDRGLGTDTQYF. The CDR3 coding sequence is TGTGCCAGCGGTGACCGAGGGCTTGGCACAGATACGCAGTATTTT.

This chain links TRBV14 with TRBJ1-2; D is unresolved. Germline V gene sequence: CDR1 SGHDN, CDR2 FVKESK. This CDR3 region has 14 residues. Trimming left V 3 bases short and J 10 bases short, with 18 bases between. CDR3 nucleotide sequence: TGTGCCAGCAGCCATTCAGGCGGCGCAAAGCTCTACACCTTC. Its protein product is CASSHSGGAKLYTF.

CDR3 bases: TGTGCCAGCACCCCAACCGGCGGGGGGGCGCTTCACGGGGAGCTGTTTTTT. Translation: CASTPTGGGALHGELFF. The rearrangement uses TRBV28 and TRBJ2-2, with TRBD2 identical over 9 bases. The CDR3 length is 17 residues. The trim removed 7 bases at V and 7 bases at J, leaving 16 bases unmatched. CDR1 is MDHEN, CDR2 SYDVKM, per germline. The whole variable domain, remainder taken from reference TRBV28 and TRBJ2-2, is DVKVTQSSRYLVKRTGEKVFLECVQDMDHENMFWYRQDPGLGLRLIYFSYDVKMKEKGDIPEGYSVSREKKERFSLILESASTNQTSMYLCASTPTGGGALHGELFFGEGSRLTVL.

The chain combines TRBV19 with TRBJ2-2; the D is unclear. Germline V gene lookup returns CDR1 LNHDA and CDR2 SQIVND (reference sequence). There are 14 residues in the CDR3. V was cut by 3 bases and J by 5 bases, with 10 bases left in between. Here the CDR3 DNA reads TGTGCCAGTAGTATGTTGACACCGACCGGGGAGCTGTTTTTT. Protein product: CASSMLTPTGELFF.

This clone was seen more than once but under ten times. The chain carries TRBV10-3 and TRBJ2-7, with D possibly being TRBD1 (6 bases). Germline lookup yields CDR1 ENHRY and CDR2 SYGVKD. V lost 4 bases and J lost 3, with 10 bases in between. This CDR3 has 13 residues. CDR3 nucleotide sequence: TGTGCCATCAGTGGACAGGCGGGCTACGAGCAGTACTTC. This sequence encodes CAISGQAGYEQYF.

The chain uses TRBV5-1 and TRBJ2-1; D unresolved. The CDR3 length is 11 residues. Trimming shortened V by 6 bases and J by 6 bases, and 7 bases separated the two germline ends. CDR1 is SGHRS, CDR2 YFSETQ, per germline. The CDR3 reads CASMGVNEQFF. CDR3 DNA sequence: TGCGCCAGCATGGGCGTCAATGAGCAGTTCTTC.

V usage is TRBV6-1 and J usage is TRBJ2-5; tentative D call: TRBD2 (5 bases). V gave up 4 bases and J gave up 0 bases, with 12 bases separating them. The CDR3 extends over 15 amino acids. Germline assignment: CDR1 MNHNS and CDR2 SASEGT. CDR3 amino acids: CASSGVAPDQETQYF. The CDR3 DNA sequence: TGTGCCAGCAGTGGCGTAGCGCCCGACCAAGAGACCCAGTACTTC.

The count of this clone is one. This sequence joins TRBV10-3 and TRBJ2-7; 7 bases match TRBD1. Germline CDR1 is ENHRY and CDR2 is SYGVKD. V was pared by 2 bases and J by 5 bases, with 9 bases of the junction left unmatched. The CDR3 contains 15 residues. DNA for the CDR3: TGTGCCATCAGTGAGACGCAGCAGGGGGTGGACGAGCAGTACTTC. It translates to CAISETQQGVDEQYF.

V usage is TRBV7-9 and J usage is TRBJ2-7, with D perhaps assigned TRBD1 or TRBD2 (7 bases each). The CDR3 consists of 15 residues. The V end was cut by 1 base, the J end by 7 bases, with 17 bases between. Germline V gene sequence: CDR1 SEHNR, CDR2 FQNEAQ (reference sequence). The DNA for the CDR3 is TGTGCCAGCAGCTTAGGGAGACAGGGAGCGGGGGAGCAGTACTTC. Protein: CASSLGRQGAGEQYF.

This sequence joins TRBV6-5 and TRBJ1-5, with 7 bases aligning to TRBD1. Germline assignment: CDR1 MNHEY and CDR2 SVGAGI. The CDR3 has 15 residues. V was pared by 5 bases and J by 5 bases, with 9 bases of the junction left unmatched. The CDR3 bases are TGTGCCAGCAGTAATCGACAGGGATTGGATCAGCCCCAGCATTTT. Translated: CASSNRQGLDQPQHF.

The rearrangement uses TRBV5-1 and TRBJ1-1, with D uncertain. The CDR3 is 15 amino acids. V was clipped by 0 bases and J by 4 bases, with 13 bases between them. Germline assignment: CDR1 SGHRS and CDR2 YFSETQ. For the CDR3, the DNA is TGCGCCAGCAGCTTGGAGTTCGGGGTCGGCACTGAAGCTTTCTTT. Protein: CASSLEFGVGTEAFF.

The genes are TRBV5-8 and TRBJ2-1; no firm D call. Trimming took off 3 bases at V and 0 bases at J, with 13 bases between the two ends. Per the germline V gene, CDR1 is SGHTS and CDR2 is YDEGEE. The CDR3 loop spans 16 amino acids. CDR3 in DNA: TGTGCCAGCAGCTCCCATCGGGTGAGCTCCTACAATGAGCAGTTCTTC. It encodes CASSSHRVSSYNEQFF.

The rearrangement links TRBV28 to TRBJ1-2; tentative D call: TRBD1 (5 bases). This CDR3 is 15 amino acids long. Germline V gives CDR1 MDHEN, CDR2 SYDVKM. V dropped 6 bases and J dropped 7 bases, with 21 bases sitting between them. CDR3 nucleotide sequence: TGTGCCAGCAGCCCACCCGGCAGGGAACTTCCTGGCTACACCTTC. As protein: CASSPPGRELPGYTF.

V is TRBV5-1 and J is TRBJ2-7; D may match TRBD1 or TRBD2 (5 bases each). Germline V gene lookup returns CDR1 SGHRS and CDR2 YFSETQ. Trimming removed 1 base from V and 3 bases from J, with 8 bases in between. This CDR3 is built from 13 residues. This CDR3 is CASSLLGDYEQYF. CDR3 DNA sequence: TGCGCCAGCAGCTTGTTGGGGGACTACGAGCAGTACTTC.

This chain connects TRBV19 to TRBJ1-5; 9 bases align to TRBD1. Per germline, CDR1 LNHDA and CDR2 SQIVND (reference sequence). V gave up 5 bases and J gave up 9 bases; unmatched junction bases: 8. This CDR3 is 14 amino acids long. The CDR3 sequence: CASSPRQGGRPQHF. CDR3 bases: TGTGCCAGTAGTCCACGACAGGGGGGGCGGCCCCAGCATTTT.

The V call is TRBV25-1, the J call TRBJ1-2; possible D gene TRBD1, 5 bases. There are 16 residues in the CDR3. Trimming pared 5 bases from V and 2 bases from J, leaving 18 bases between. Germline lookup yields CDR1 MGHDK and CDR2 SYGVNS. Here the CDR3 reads CASSPAGDGRNYGYTF. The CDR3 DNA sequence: TGTGCCAGCAGTCCCGCTGGGGACGGACGAAACTATGGCTACACCTTC.

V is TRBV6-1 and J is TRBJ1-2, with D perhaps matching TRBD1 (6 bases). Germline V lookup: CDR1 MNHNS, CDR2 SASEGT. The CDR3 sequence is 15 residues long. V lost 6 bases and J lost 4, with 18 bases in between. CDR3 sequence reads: CASSLTGPGAYGYTF. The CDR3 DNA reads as TGTGCCAGCAGCCTAACGGGCCCAGGGGCCTATGGCTACACCTTC.

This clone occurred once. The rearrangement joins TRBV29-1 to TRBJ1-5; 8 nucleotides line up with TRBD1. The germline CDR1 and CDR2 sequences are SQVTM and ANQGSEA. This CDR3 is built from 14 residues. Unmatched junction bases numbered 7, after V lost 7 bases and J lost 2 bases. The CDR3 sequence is CSAMDRDGNQPQHF. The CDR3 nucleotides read TGCAGCGCCATGGACAGGGATGGCAATCAGCCCCAGCATTTT.

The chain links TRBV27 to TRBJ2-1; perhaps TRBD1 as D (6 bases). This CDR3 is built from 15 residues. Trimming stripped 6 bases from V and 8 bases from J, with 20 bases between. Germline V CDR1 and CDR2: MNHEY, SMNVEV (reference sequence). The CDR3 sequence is CASSRAPHRVDEQFF. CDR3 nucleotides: TGTGCCAGCAGCCGAGCCCCCCACAGGGTCGATGAGCAGTTCTTC.